The next 23 T cell receptor beta chains were all read from a single sample in a study of CD8 T cells in ankylosing spondylitis (dated by TCRdb to 2015 to 2018). The library came from 5' RACE. Sequencing instrument: Illumina HiSeq 2500. The public reads were run again by TCRdb, first through fastp at Q25 and then through MiXCR, and only productive beta chains were kept. Every CDR3 protein is listed once, alongside the most common genes and DNA of its rows. This sample is represented by about 260,000 distinct CDR3 sequences; roughly a quarter of them were singletons. The ten largest make up roughly 0.67% of the sample. The sequenced sample was blood, either unsorted or a sorted T cell fraction (not recorded which). These receptors all stem from a male donor with ankylosing spondylitis or in good health (not recorded which).

This chain links TRBV12-3 or TRBV12-4 with TRBJ2-5; perhaps TRBD2 as D (5 bases). Trimming removed 5 bases from V and 5 bases from J, with 9 bases in between. CDR3 length: 12 residues. CDR3 nucleotides: TGTGCCAGCAGTCCTAGCTACGAGACCCAGTACTTC. Protein sequence: CASSPSYETQYF.

This clonotype appeared a few times. The V call is TRBV18, the J call TRBJ2-5; D perhaps matches TRBD1 (6 bases). The V gene's germline CDR1 is KGHSH and CDR2 LQKENI. Trimming cost V 5 bases and J 1 base, with 14 bases left between them. CDR3 size: 15 residues. The CDR3 sequence is CASSGQYGTQETQYF. The CDR3 nucleotides read TGTGCCAGCTCAGGACAGTACGGGACCCAAGAGACCCAGTACTTC.

This clonotype was picked up many times. The chain employs TRBV5-1 and TRBJ2-4; 7 bases agree with TRBD2. This CDR3 is built from 16 residues. CDR1 and CDR2 from the germline V gene are SGHRS and YFSETQ. V trimming: 1 base; J trimming: 1 base; junction bases outside the gene matches: 5. The CDR3 DNA reads as TGCGCCAGCAGCTTGACTGGGGGAGGGGCCAAAAACATTCAGTACTTC. Translated: CASSLTGGGAKNIQYF.

The rearrangement uses TRBV20-1 and TRBJ2-5; D remains ambiguous. Germline CDR1 DFQATT, CDR2 SNEGSKA (reference sequence). This CDR3 spans 11 amino acids. V was trimmed by 6 bases and J by 2 bases, leaving 7 bases between them. The CDR3 here is CSAPEQETQYF. The CDR3 bases are TGCAGTGCCCCAGAACAAGAGACCCAGTACTTC.

This clonotype was seen a handful of times. The gene calls are TRBV11-1 and TRBJ2-1; 13 bases agree with TRBD2. The CDR3 has 18 residues. J lost 8 bases, V lost 5 bases, and 15 bases had no gene match. Germline-derived CDR1 and CDR2 are SGHAT and FQDESV (reference sequence). Written as DNA, the CDR3 is TGTGCCAGCAGCCCAGGGACTAGCGGGGCCGTGGATAGGGATGAGCAGTTCTTC. The encoded protein is CASSPGTSGAVDRDEQFF.

This clonotype has at least ten counts. This rearrangement joins TRBV7-6 to TRBJ2-3; D unclear. V lost 5 bases and J 3 bases, leaving 15 bases between the germline ends. CDR3 size: 15 residues. CDR1 is SGHVS and CDR2 is FNYEAQ in the germline V gene. The CDR3 reads CASSPSRVDTDTQYF. The CDR3 coding sequence is TGTGCCAGCAGCCCGTCAAGGGTTGATACAGATACGCAGTATTTT.

The sample holds many counts of this clonotype. The V and J genes are TRBV20-1 and TRBJ2-6; D gene uncertain. Germline V CDR1 and CDR2: DFQATT, SNEGSKA (reference sequence). This CDR3 has 13 residues. The V gene lost 5 bases and the J gene lost 0 bases, with 5 bases spanning the gap. For the CDR3, the DNA is TGCAGTGCTTTCAACTCTGGGGCCAACGTCCTGACTTTC. This translates into CSAFNSGANVLTF.

This clonotype was seen at least ten times. The chain recombines TRBV20-1 with TRBJ2-7, with D possibly TRBD1 on 6 matching bases. Germline V gives CDR1 DFQATT, CDR2 SNEGSKA (reference sequence). Trimming left V 0 bases short and J 1 base short, with 16 bases between. The CDR3 is 16 amino acids. Here the CDR3 DNA reads TGCAGTGCTAGAGATTGGGTTGGGGGCTCGTCCTACGAGCAGTACTTC. Its protein is CSARDWVGGSSYEQYF.

This clonotype was detected ten times or more. J is TRBJ2-1 and V is TRBV20-1; D possibly corresponds to TRBD1 (6 bases). The CDR3 sequence is 14 residues long. Trimming took 8 bases from V and 6 from J, leaving 20 bases between them. The germline V gene has CDR1 DFQATT and CDR2 SNEGSKA (reference sequence). The CDR3 DNA sequence: TGCAGTTTCAACAGGGCCGGATTCCTCAATGAGCAGTTCTTC. Translating gives CSFNRAGFLNEQFF.

This clonotype came up once. The V gene is TRBV2, the J gene TRBJ2-1; D is undetermined. The CDR3 covers 11 residues. Trimming took off 8 bases at V and 7 bases at J, with 9 bases between the two ends. CDR1 and CDR2 (germline): SNHLY, FYNNEI. DNA for the CDR3: TGTGCCAGCCTACTCTGGAATGAGCAGTTCTTC. The encoded protein is CASLLWNEQFF.

In its sample, this clonotype was seen a few times. The rearrangement links TRBV20-1 to TRBJ2-1, with D possibly being TRBD2 (5 bases). Trimming shortened V by 0 bases and J by 9 bases, and 12 bases separated the two germline ends. The germline gives CDR1 DFQATT, CDR2 SNEGSKA (reference sequence). The CDR3 is 13 residues long. CDR3 nucleotides: TGCAGTGCTAGAGATCCGGGGTCGTTTGAGCAGTTCTTC. Translation gives CSARDPGSFEQFF.

V usage is TRBV2 and J usage is TRBJ1-1; perhaps TRBD1 as D (5 bases). The CDR3 totals 15 residues. Germline V gene sequence: CDR1 SNHLY, CDR2 FYNNEI. The germline V and J ends were trimmed by 4 bases and 6 bases, with 18 bases remaining between them. DNA of the CDR3: TGTGCCAGCAGTGTTGGAGGGCCGGGGGGTTCTGAAGCTTTCTTT. Translation: CASSVGGPGGSEAFF.

The genes are TRBV15 and TRBJ2-7; D perhaps matches TRBD1 (6 bases). V was clipped by 5 bases and J by 6 bases, with 29 bases between them. This CDR3 has 18 amino acids. Per the germline V gene, CDR1 is LNHNV and CDR2 is YYDKDF (reference sequence). CDR3 loop: CATSGRPGQGTRSLEQYF. Written as DNA, the CDR3 is TGTGCCACCAGCGGTAGACCGGGACAAGGGACCCGAAGTCTCGAGCAGTACTTC.

The V and J genes are TRBV5-1 and TRBJ2-5; D might be TRBD2 (5 bases). Germline V gene lookup returns CDR1 SGHRS and CDR2 YFSETQ. The CDR3 loop spans 15 amino acids. Trimming took off 1 base at V and 1 base at J, with 11 bases between the two ends. The CDR3 reads CASSLHGEGQETQYF. For the CDR3, the DNA is TGCGCCAGCAGCTTGCACGGAGAGGGCCAAGAGACCCAGTACTTC. The full variable domain, completed using reference TRBV5-1 and TRBJ2-5, is KAGVTQTPRYLIKTRGQQVTLSCSPISGHRSVSWYQQTPGQGLQFLFEYFSETQRNKGNFPGRFSGRQFSNSRSEMNVSTLELGDSALYLCASSLHGEGQETQYFGPGTRLLVL.

This clonotype was detected many times. The genes are TRBV20-1 and TRBJ2-5; TRBD2 agrees at 15 bases. The trim removed 3 bases at V and 1 base at J, leaving 3 bases unmatched. Germline V gene lookup returns CDR1 DFQATT and CDR2 SNEGSKA (reference sequence). There are 16 residues in the CDR3. This CDR3 reads CSARGLAGGSQETQYF. CDR3 DNA sequence: TGCAGTGCTAGGGGACTAGCGGGGGGTTCCCAAGAGACCCAGTACTTC.

This clonotype was recorded many times. J is TRBJ2-1 and V is TRBV20-1, with 9 bases identical to TRBD2. The J segment lost 7 bases and the V segment lost 6 bases, leaving 7 bases of the junction unmatched. This CDR3 comprises 13 residues. Germline V CDR1 and CDR2: DFQATT, SNEGSKA (reference sequence). This CDR3 is CSAGGGARNEQFF. The CDR3 DNA sequence: TGCAGTGCCGGCGGGGGGGCAAGGAATGAGCAGTTCTTC.

In this sample, this clonotype turned up many times. This chain links TRBV24-1 with TRBJ2-1; 8 bases agree with TRBD1. Germline trimming cut 6 bases from V and 9 bases from J; bases unmatched to any gene: 12. The CDR3 runs 15 residues. The V gene's germline CDR1 is KGHDR and CDR2 SFDVKD. CDR3 sequence: CATSTTGGSRVEQFF. The CDR3 DNA sequence: TGTGCCACCAGTACCACAGGGGGGTCTCGTGTTGAGCAGTTCTTC.

This clonotype has at least ten counts. The chain recombines TRBV20-1 with TRBJ2-5; D unresolved. The length of the CDR3 is 14 residues. V dropped 3 bases and J dropped 4 bases, with 15 bases sitting between them. Per germline, CDR1 DFQATT and CDR2 SNEGSKA (reference sequence). CDR3 sequence: CSASNVHNAETQYF. The CDR3, as DNA: TGCAGTGCTAGTAATGTCCATAACGCAGAGACCCAGTACTTC.

This clonotype was detected a few times. The chain joins TRBV20-1 to TRBJ2-5; the match to TRBD2 covers 9 bases. The V and J ends lost 0 bases and 4 bases, in that order; junction bases with no gene match: 9. Germline loops: CDR1 DFQATT, CDR2 SNEGSKA (reference sequence). The CDR3 sequence is 16 residues long. The CDR3 is CSARDQQRGAGETQYF. The CDR3 DNA is TGCAGTGCTAGAGATCAGCAGCGGGGGGCGGGAGAGACCCAGTACTTC.

This clonotype was found a few times. The gene calls are TRBV29-1 and TRBJ2-1; D is perhaps TRBD2 (7 bases). The CDR3 is 12 amino acids. V dropped 7 bases and J dropped 8 bases, with 15 bases sitting between them. The germline V gene encodes CDR1 SQVTM and CDR2 ANQGSEA. This CDR3 is CSAGEGGHEQFF. The CDR3 region has the DNA TGCAGCGCCGGGGAGGGGGGCCATGAGCAGTTCTTC.

Only a few counts were recorded for this clonotype. This chain links TRBV20-1 with TRBJ2-3, with D possibly TRBD2 on 5 matching bases. Per germline, CDR1 DFQATT and CDR2 SNEGSKA (reference sequence). Trimming cost V 1 base and J 0 bases, with 11 bases left between them. The CDR3 totals 15 residues. CDR3 in DNA: TGCAGTGCTAGAGGGCATCGGGGAAGCACAGATACGCAGTATTTT. Translated: CSARGHRGSTDTQYF.

This clonotype has ten or more counts. The chain joins TRBV20-1 to TRBJ2-2; possibly TRBD1 for D (5 bases). The V end was cut by 1 base, the J end by 4 bases, with 10 bases between. The CDR3 spans 14 residues. CDR1 and CDR2 from the germline V gene are DFQATT and SNEGSKA (reference sequence). The CDR3 region is CSARGTRATGELFF. The CDR3 DNA sequence: TGCAGTGCTAGAGGGACACGTGCCACCGGGGAGCTGTTTTTT.

The chain couples TRBV9 to TRBJ2-1, with D possibly TRBD1 on 6 matching bases. Germline lookup yields CDR1 SGDLS and CDR2 YYNGEE. This CDR3 comprises 15 residues. V was cut by 2 bases and J by 7 bases, with 16 bases left in between. CDR3 residues: CASSVGRDTLNEQFF. The CDR3 region has the DNA TGTGCCAGCAGCGTGGGCCGGGACACCTTGAATGAGCAGTTCTTC.